This paragraph reports one TCR beta chain. Its cognate antigen is unknown. Lacking the conserved final phenylalanine or tryptophan, this CDR3 likely reflects a read error. The study used some 100 million PBMCs per unsorted sample for genomic DNA. Each cell subset's genomic DNA was divided evenly among several immunoSEQ plates. Tens of thousands of T cell genomes, or 250 to 300 ng DNA, went into replicate PCRs of unsorted PBMC. The assay was immunoSEQ multiplex PCR, and TCRdb's table has in-frame clones only and misses some. Of about 99,000 clones detected, 40% to 55% appear once; the ten largest clones hold more than 13%. This sample was included in a study of shared clonotypes between healthy human individuals. Study results and caveats: Sampling was confined to blood; repertoires within tissues likely differ.

The TCR sequence derives from a woman in her forties in good health. Some clones in this sample may be carry-over from other donors' samples. The sequencing sample was made of PBMCs.

The CDR3 DNA follows: TGCGCCAGCAGATCCAGGACTAGCGGACCCACAGATACGCAGTATCTT. As protein: CASRSRTSGPTDTQYL. V gene TRBV5-1 combines with J gene TRBJ2-3; TRBD2 agrees at 10 bases. This CDR3 has 16 residues. V was clipped by 5 bases and J by 2 bases; unmatched bases: 8. Germline loops: CDR1 SGHRS, CDR2 YFSETQ.